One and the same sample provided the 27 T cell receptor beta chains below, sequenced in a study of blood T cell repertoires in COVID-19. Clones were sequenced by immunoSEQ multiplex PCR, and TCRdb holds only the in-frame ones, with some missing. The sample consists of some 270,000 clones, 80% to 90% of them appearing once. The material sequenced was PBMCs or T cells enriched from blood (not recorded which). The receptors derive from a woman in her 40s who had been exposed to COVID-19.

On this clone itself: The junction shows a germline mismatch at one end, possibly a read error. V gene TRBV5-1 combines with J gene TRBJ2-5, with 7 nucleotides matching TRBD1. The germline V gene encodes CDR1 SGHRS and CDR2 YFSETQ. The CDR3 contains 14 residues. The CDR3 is CASSVRDSQETQYF. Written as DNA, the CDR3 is TGTGCCAGCAGCGTCCGGGACAGCCAAGAGACCCAGTACTTC.

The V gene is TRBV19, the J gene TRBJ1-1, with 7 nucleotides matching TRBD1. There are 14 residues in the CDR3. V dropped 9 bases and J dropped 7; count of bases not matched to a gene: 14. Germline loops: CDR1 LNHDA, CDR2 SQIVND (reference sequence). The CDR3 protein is CASGIIDRAHEAFF. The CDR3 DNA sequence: TGTGCCAGCGGAATAATCGACAGGGCACATGAAGCTTTCTTT.

The CDR3 spells CASSQTSGPYEQYF. CDR3 DNA: TGTGCCAGCAGCCAGACTAGCGGGCCCTACGAGCAGTACTTC. The gene calls are TRBV7-3 and TRBJ2-7; 10 nucleotides align to TRBD2. CDR3 length: 14 amino acids. The ends lost 5 bases at V and 2 bases at J; junction bases unmatched: 3. The germline V gene encodes CDR1 SGHTA and CDR2 FQGTGA.

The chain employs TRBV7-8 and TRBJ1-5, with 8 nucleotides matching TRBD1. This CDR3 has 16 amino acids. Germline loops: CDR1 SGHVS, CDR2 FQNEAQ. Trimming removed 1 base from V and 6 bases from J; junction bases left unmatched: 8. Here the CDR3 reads CASSLEGGQVGQPQHF. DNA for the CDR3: TGTGCCAGCAGCTTAGAGGGGGGACAGGTGGGTCAGCCCCAGCATTTT.

The CDR3 protein is CVRSSGEDQPQHF. DNA of the CDR3: TGTGTCAGAAGCTCGGGGGAGGATCAGCCCCAGCATTTT. This chain connects TRBV7-5 to TRBJ1-5. TRBV7-5 is flagged as a pseudogene. This CDR3 contains 13 residues.

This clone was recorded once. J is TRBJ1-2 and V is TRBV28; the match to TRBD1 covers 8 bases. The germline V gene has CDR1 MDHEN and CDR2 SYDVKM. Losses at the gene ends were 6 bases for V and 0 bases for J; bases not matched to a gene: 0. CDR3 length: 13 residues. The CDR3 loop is CASRDRANYGYTF. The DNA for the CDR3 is TGTGCCAGCAGGGACAGGGCTAACTATGGCTACACCTTC.

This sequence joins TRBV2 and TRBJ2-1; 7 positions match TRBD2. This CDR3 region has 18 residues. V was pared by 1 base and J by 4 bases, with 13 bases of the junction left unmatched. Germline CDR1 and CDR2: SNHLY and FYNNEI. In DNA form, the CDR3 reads TGTGCCAGCAGTGAAGTCATTGGACTAGGAGCCTCGTACAATGAGCAGTTCTTC. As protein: CASSEVIGLGASYNEQFF. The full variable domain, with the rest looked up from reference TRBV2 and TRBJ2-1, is EPEVTQTPSHQVTQMGQEVILRCVPISNHLYFYWYRQILGQKVEFLVSFYNNEISEKSEIFDDQFSVERPDGSNFTLKIRSTKLEDSAMYFCASSEVIGLGASYNEQFFGPGTRLTVL.

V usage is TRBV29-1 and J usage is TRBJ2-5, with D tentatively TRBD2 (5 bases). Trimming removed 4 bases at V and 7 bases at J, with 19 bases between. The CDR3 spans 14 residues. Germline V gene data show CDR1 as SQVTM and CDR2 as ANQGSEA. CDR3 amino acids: CSVGTGGGAATQYF. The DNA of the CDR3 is TGCAGCGTTGGGACCGGAGGAGGTGCGGCGACCCAGTACTTC. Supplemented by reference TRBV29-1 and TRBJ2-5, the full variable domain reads SAVISQKPSRDICQRGTSLTIQCQVDSQVTMMFWYRQQPGQSLTLIATANQGSEATYESGFVIDKFPISRPNLTFSTLTVSNMSPEDSSIYLCSVGTGGGAATQYFGPGTRLLVL.

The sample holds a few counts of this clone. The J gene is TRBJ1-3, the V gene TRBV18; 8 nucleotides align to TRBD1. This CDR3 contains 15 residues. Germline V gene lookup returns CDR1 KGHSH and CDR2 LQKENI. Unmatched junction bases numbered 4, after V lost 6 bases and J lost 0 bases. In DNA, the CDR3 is TGTGCCAGCTCCCAGGGACAGGCCTCTGGAAACACCATATATTTT. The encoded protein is CASSQGQASGNTIYF.

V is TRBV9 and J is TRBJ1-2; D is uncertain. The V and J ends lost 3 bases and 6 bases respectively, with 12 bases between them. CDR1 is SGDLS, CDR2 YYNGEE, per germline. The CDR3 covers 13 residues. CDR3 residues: CASSDLRMDGYTF. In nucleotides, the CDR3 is TGTGCCAGCAGCGACCTACGTATGGATGGCTACACCTTC.

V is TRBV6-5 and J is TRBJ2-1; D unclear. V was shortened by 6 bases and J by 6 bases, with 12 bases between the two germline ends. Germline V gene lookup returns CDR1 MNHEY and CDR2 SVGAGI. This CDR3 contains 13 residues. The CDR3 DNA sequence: TGTGCCAGCAGGGAGAGAACACCCAATGAGCAGTTCTTC. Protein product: CASRERTPNEQFF.

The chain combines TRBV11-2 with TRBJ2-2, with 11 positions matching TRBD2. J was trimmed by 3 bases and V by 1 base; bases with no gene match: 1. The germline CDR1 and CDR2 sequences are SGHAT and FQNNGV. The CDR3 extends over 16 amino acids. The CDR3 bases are TGTGCCAGCAGCTTAGGACTAGCGGGATACACCGGGGAGCTGTTTTTT. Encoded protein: CASSLGLAGYTGELFF. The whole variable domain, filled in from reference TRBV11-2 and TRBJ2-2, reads EAGVAQSPRYKIIEKRQSVAFWCNPISGHATLYWYQQILGQGPKLLIQFQNNGVVDDSQLPKDRFSAERLKGVDSTLKIQPAKLEDSAVYLCASSLGLAGYTGELFFGEGSRLTVL.

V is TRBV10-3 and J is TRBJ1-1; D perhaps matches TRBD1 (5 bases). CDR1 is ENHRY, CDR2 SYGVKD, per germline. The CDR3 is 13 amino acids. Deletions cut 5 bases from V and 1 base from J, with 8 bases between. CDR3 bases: TGTGCCATCAGTAATACAGGGAACACTGAAGCTTTCTTT. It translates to CAISNTGNTEAFF.

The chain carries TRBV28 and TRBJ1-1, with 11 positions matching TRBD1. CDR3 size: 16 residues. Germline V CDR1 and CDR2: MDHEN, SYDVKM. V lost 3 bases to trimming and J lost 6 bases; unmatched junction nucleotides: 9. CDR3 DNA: TGTGCCAGCAGTTTTATACCGGGACAGGGGGTCCCTGAAGCTTTCTTT. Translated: CASSFIPGQGVPEAFF.

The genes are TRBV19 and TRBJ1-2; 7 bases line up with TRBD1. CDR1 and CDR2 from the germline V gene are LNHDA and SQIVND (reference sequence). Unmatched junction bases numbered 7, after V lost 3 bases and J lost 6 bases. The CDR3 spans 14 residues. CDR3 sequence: CASSIIGTEDGYTF. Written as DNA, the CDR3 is TGTGCCAGTAGTATTATTGGGACAGAGGATGGCTACACCTTC.

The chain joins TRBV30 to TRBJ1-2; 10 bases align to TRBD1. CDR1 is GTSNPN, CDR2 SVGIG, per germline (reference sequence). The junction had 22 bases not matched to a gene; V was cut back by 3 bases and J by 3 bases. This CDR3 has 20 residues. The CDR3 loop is CAWRKRLTGTGDSAHYGYTF. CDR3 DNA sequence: TGTGCCTGGAGAAAACGATTAACCGGGACAGGGGACTCGGCCCACTATGGCTACACCTTC.

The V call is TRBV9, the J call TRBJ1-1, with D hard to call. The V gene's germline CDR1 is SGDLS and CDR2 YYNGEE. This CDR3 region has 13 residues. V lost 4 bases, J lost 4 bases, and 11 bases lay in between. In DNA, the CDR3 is TGTGCCAGCAGCATCTACAGTGGCACTGAAGCTTTCTTT. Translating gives CASSIYSGTEAFF.

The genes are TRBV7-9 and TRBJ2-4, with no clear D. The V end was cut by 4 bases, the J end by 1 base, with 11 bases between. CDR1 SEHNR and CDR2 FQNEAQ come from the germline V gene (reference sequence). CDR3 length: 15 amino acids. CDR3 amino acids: CASSSLSIAKNIQYF. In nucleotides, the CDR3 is TGTGCCAGCAGCTCACTCTCTATCGCCAAAAACATTCAGTACTTC. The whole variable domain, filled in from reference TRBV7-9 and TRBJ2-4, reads DTGVSQNPRHKITKRGQNVTFRCDPISEHNRLYWYRQTLGQGPEFLTYFQNEAQLEKSRLLSDRFSAERPKGSFSTLEIQRTEQGDSAMYLCASSSLSIAKNIQYFGAGTRLSVL.

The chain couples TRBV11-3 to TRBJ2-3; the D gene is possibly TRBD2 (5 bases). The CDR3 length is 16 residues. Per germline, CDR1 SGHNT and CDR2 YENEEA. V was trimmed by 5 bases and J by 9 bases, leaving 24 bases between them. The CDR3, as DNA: TGTGCCAGCAGCCCCACTAGTGGAACGGTGGGCGACACGCAGTATTTT. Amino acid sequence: CASSPTSGTVGDTQYF.

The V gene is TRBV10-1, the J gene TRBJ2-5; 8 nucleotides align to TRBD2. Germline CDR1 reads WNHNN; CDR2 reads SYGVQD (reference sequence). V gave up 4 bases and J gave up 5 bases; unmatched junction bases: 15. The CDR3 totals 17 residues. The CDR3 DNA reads TGCGCCAGCAGTGCGTTTCATCGGGGGGGTCGAAGGGAGACCCAGTACTTC. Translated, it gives CASSAFHRGGRRETQYF.

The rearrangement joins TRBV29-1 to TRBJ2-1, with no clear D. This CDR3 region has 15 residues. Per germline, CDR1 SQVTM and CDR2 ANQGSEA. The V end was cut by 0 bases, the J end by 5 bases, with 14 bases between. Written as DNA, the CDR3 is TGCAGCGTTGAAGAATTTCAGGCAGGCGACAATGAGCAGTTCTTC. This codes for CSVEEFQAGDNEQFF.

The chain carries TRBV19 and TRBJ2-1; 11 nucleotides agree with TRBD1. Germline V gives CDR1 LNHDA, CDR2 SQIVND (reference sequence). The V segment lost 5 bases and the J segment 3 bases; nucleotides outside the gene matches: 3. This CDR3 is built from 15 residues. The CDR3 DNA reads TGTGCCAGTAGTTCCGGGACAGGGGGCTACAATGAGCAGTTCTTC. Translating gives CASSSGTGGYNEQFF.

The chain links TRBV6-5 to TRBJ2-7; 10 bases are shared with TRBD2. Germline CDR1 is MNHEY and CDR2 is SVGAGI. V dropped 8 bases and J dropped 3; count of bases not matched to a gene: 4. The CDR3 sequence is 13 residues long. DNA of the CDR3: TGTGCCAGCTCTCAGCGGGAGGGCTACGAGCAGTACGTC. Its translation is CASSQREGYEQYV.

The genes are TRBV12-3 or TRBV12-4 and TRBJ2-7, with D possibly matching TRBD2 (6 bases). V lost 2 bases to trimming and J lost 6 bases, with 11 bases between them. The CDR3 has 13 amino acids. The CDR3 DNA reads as TGTGCCAGCAGTTTATATCAGGAGGGCGAGCAGTACTTC. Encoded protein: CASSLYQEGEQYF.

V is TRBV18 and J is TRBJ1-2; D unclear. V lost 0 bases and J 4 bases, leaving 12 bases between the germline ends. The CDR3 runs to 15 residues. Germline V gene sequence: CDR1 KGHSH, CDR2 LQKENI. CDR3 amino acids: CASSPPGEVIYGYTF. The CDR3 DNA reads TGTGCCAGCTCACCACCGGGCGAAGTAATCTATGGCTACACCTTC.

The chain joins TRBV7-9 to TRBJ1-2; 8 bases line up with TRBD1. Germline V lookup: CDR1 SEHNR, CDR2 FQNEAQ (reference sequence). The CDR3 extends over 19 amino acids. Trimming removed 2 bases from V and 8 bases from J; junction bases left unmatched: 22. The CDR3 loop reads CASSLYGGQGAREGRGYTF. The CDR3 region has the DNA TGTGCCAGCAGCTTATATGGCGGTCAGGGGGCAAGGGAGGGTCGCGGCTACACCTTC.

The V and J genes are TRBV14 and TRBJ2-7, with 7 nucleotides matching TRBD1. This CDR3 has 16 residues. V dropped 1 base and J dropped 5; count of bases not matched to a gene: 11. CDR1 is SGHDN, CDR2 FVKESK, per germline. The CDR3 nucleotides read TGTGCCAGCAGCCAAGGTACTTCGACAGGGCTTAACGAGCAGTACTTC. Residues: CASSQGTSTGLNEQYF.